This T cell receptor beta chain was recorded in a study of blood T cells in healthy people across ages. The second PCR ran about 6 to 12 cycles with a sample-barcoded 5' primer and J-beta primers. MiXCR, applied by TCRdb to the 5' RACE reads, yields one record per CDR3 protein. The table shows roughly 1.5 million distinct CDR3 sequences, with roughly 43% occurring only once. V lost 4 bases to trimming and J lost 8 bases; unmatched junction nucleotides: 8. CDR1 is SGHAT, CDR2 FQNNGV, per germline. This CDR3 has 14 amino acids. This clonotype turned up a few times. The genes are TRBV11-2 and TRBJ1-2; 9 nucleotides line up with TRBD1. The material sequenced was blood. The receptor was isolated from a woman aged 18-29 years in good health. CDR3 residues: CASSSPRTGEGYTF. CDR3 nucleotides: TGTGCCAGCAGCTCCCCAAGGACAGGGGAAGGCTACACCTTC.